Reported below is one T cell receptor beta chain. This clonotype was recorded a few times. No antigen is known for it. Per-base qualities were not stored, and no clone one base away is much larger. These data come from a study of blood T cells in healthy people across ages (dated by TCRdb to 2014 to 2015). With respect to the entire study: Template switching captured roughly one uniquely barcoded TCR beta cDNA molecule per two T cells in model experiments. The study measured age-related changes in TCR beta repertoire diversity using deep sequencing normalized with unique cDNA molecular identifiers. The study analyzed two additional independent replicas of 1 million unique cDNA reads from the same blood draw for two donors, one aged 18 to 29 and one aged 80 or older. Four age groups were formed from the donors: young (average roughly 15 years), middle-aged (approximately 39), aged (62) and long-lived (approximately 80). Donors of different ages were randomly distributed across sequencing lanes to avoid experimental bias. Results and caveats for the whole study, not just this receptor: Observed TCR beta diversity per million T cells fell roughly linearly with age, and a significant reduction was already apparent by age about 36. The long-lived group showed more naive CD4+ T cells, fewer expanded clones and increased TCR diversity than the aged group, suggesting age selection. Total diversity estimates from one million sequenced T cells were considered lower bounds and underestimates. There was a strong correlation between observed TCR beta diversity and the percentage of naive T cells measured by flow cytometry. Conclusive comparison of naive and antigen-experienced compartments was prevented by the profiling of bulk unsorted PBMCs. Because donor CMV infection status was unknown, age-related changes in expanded clonotypes were potentially confounded.

The CDR3 starts with the cysteine, ends with the phenylalanine, and has 14 residues. The kept DNA is CDR3 alone, 42 bases in frame from the first base. The CDR1 and CDR2 encoded by the germline V gene (reference sequence) are DFQATT and SNEGSKA. V lost 5 bases and J lost 3 bases; the stretch between them is 17 bases long. Donors were 35 to 40 systemically healthy Caucasian individuals from Russia aged roughly 6 to 90 years. Around 10 milliliters of peripheral blood were collected from each donor into EDTA-treated Vacutainer tubes. PBMCs were isolated by Ficoll-Paque density-gradient centrifugation, with at least 6 million obtained per sample. Trizol reagent was used to extract total RNA from PBMCs, with at least 6 micrograms per sample. Naive CD45RAhigh/CD27high T cell percentages were measured by flow cytometry on a PBMC aliquot from every donor. The library was generated by 5' RACE. The sequencer listed for this sample is Illumina HiSeq 2500. A second PCR of about 7 to 12 cycles was performed with a sample-barcoded 5' primer and a J-beta primer mix. Each TCR beta cDNA molecule received a unique molecular identifier from a template-switch 5' adaptor carrying 12 random nucleotides. At least 3 million CDR3-containing paired-end reads were obtained from each sample. All of the RNA was converted into first-strand cDNA using the Mint cDNA synthesis kit, with a TRBC-specific oligonucleotide serving as the primer. Following uracil-DNA glycosylase treatment, a first 18-cycle PCR with universal primers M1SS and BC2_uni_R was performed on all cDNA. The authors' analysis ran thus. Normalization of each sample was performed by random selection of 1 million high-quality reads, each carrying a distinct molecular identifier. Instead of being binned into consensus sequences, reads with shared molecular identifiers were discarded. CDR3 identification, clonotype clustering and error correction used MiTCR with a Q25 quality threshold and the strictest error-elimination algorithm. Lower-bound total TCR beta diversity was estimated with a nonparametric unseen species model using Euler transformation. TCRdb reprocessing: public reads trimmed at Q25 with fastp, clones called with MiXCR, in-frame beta chains kept. Under each unique CDR3 protein, matching rows form one entry showing the most common genes and DNA. For this entry, the V and J calls and clone size follow TCRdb and not the study's own pipeline. The sample records 2 million or so distinct CDR3 sequences, roughly 49% of which are singletons. 2% to 2.5% of the sample is held by the ten biggest clonotypes.

The sequenced sample was blood. The chain is assembled from TRBV20-1 and TRBJ2-7; the D gene identity is not certain. The sequence was collected from a woman in her thirties or forties in good health. The encoded CDR3 is CSAAPTLGYYEQYF. The DNA is TGCAGTGCTGCTCCCACTTTAGGGTACTACGAGCAGTACTTC.